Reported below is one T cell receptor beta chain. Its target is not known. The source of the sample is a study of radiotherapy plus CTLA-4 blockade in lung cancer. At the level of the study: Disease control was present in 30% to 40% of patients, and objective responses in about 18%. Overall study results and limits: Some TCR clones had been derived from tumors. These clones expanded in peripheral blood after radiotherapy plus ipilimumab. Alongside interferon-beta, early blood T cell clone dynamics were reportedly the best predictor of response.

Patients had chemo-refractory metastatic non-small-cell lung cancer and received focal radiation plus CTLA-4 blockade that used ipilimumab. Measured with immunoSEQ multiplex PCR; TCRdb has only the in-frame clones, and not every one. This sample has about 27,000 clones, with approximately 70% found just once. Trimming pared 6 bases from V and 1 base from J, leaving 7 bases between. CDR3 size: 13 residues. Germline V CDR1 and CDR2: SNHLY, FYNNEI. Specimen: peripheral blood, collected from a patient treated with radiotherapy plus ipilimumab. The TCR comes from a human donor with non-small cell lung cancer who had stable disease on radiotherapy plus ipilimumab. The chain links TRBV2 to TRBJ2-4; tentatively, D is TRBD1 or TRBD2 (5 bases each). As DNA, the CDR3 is TGTGCCAGCAGGTGGGACGCCAAAAACATTCAGTACTTC. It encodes CASRWDAKNIQYF.